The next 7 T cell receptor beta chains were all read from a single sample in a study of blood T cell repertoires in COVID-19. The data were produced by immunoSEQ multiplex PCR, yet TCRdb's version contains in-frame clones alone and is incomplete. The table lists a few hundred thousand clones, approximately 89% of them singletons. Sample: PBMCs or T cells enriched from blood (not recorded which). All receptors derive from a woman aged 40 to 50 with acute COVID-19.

DNA of the CDR3: TGTGCCAGTAGTATCGGCAGCGGGAGTTACAATGAGCAGTTCTTC. This translates into CASSIGSGSYNEQFF. J is TRBJ2-1 and V is TRBV19; 8 bases are shared with TRBD2. Germline CDR1 reads LNHDA; CDR2 reads SQIVND (reference sequence). CDR3 length equals 15 residues. The V gene end was trimmed by 3 bases and the J gene end by 4 bases; junction bases not matched to a gene: 5.

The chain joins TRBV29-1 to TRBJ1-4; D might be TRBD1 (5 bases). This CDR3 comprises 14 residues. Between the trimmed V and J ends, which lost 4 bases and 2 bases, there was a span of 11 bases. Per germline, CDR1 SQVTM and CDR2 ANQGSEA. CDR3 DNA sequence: TGCAGCGTTGCTGACAGCCCCACTAATGAAAAACTGTTTTTT. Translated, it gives CSVADSPTNEKLFF.

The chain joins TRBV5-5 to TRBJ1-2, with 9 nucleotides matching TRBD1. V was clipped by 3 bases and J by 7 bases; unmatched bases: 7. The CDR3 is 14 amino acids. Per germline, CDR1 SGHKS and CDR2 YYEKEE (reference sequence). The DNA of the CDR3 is TGTGCCAGCAGCTCTTGGACAGGGGAGGCTGGCTACACCTTC. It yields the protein CASSSWTGEAGYTF.

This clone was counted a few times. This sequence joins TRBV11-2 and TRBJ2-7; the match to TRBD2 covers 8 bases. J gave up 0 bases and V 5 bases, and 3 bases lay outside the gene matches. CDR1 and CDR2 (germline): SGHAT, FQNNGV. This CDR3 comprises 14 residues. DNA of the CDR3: TGTGCCAGCAGCGTGAGCGGGAGCTCCTACGAGCAGTACTTC. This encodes CASSVSGSSYEQYF.

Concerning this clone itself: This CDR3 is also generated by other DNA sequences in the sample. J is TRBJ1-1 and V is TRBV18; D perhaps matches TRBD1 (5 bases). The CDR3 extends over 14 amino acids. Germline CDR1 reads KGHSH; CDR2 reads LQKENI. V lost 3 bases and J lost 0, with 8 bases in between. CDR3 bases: TGTGCCAGCTCACCGACAGCCTTGAACACTGAAGCTTTCTTT. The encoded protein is CASSPTALNTEAFF.

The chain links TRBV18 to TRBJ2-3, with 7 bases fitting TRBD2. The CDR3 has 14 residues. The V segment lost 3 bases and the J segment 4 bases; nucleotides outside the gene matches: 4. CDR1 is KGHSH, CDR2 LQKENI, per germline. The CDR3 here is CASSPGRESDTQYF. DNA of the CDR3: TGTGCCAGCTCACCGGGGCGGGAGTCAGATACGCAGTATTTT.

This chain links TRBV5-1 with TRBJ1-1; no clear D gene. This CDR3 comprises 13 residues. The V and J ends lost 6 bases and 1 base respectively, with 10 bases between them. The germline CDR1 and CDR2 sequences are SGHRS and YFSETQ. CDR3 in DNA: TGCGCCAGCAATAGTCTTCAGAACACTGAAGCTTTCTTT. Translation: CASNSLQNTEAFF.